The source of this T cell receptor beta chain is a study of CD8+CD57+ T cells in acquired aplastic anemia (dated by TCRdb to 2017 to 2018). About the study as a whole: On average, sorted CD4+ and CD8+ cells yielded around 3.5 ug of extracted DNA, with a range of about 0.19 to 30 ug. CD8+CD57+ expansion was defined as a frequency above the mean frequency observed in healthy subjects.

Details on this clonotype: There is no known antigen for this receptor. Base qualities are missing; no much larger clone stands one base away.

TCR beta VDJ combination and CDR3 sequence profiling used genomic DNA as the template. TCR repertoire sequencing was run on an Illumina HiSeq 2000. Under the source paper's analysis protocol: TRBV/TRBJ rearrangement plots, CDR3 size and DJ length profiles, and Simpson's diversity index were used to assess repertoires. The immunodominant clone was defined as the most abundant DNA sequence in deep sequencing data. CDR3 amino acid sequences were screened for sharing across subjects and were compared with published repertoires and the VDJdb database. The public sequencing data were trimmed at Q25 with fastp and processed into clonotypes with MiXCR by TCRdb, which kept only in-frame beta chains. One record per CDR3 amino acid sequence lists the most common genes and DNA. The V and J calls here are based on TCRdb, not the publication. The sample yields 150,000 to 200,000 distinct CDR3 sequences; around 63% were counted once. In total, the top ten clones hold under 55% of the sample.

What the authors observed across the whole study: Roughly 30 CD8+ CDR3 sequences were found to be shared between patients and controls, but these sequences appeared to be highly expressed in patients and within the immunodominant clones of the patients. Patients and healthy controls showed no significant difference in CD8+ Simpson's diversity (P=0.060).

V is clipped by 9 bases and J by 6 bases, and the sequence between their germline boundaries is 11 bases long. Reading the germline V gene gives CDR1 KGHDR and CDR2 SFDVKD. The CDR3 covers 11 residues, taking in both the cysteine and the phenylalanine. Only the CDR3 DNA is retained, 33 bases long and in frame from the first base. The patients picked for sequencing were ones in whom flow cytometry had shown an expansion of CD8+CD57+ cells. Every patient had a diagnosis of severe acquired aplastic anemia based on International Study of Aplastic Anemia and Agranulocytosis and Camitta criteria. No patient had received any therapy when blood was sampled. In this study, sorted CD4+ and CD8+ T cells from the blood of healthy subjects and of severe aplastic anemia patients had their TCR repertoires deep-sequenced. Patients were enrolled under clinicaltrials.gov protocols 00001620, 01623167, 00001397, 00071045, 00081523 and 00961064 in the USA. Ficoll-Paque density gradient centrifugation was used to isolate peripheral blood mononuclear cells. Before DNA extraction, CD4+ and CD8+ T cells were sorted with FACS or magnetic beads.

Sequenced: sorted CD4+, CD8+, or CD8+CD57+ T cells (not recorded which) from PBMCs. The receptor's source is a human donor with aplastic anemia. The chain uses TRBV24-1 and TRBJ2-7; the D gene is perhaps TRBD2, from 6 matching bases. The DNA sequence is given as TGTGCCACCTCCTGGCGGGGCGAGCAGTACTTC. The resulting protein is CATSWRGEQYF.